The T cell receptor beta chain under discussion was sequenced for a study of shared T cell receptors in the human thymus. This CDR3 is 18 amino acids long. Germline loops: CDR1 MDHEN, CDR2 SYDVKM. Trimming at V came to 5 bases and at J to 2 bases, leaving 14 bases not matched to a gene. The protocol was immunoSEQ multiplex PCR, while the TCRdb copy is restricted to in-frame clones and leaves out a portion. The sample lists 640,000 or so clones; around 87% were seen once. These data also featured in a second study, about human thymus T cells. That report adds: In corrective heart surgery, resections were taken, and these provided the thymus tissue. Repertoires from thymus and blood appeared to show biased V and J gene usage. Unrelated people showed highly overlapping thymic repertoires, related research reported.

Sequences were obtained from thymocytes. The gene calls are TRBV28 and TRBJ2-1; 8 nucleotides agree with TRBD2. The sequence was collected from a boy in the first two years of life with a congenital heart defect. CDR3 sequence: CASSQKVEREIPYNEQFF. The CDR3 DNA reads as TGTGCCAGCAGTCAAAAGGTTGAGCGGGAGATACCCTACAATGAGCAGTTCTTC.